This T cell receptor beta chain was captured by sequencing in a study of T cell responses to AZD1222 COVID-19 vaccine. Overall study results and limits: Clonal diversity was possibly underestimated, and the donors were mostly white British, with more females. Baseline seropositivity occurred in only six AZD1222 recipients. Spike was spanned by vaccine-associated CD4 TCRs, with dominance at 160-218 and 743-854.

The germline CDR1 and CDR2 sequences are SGHRS and YFSETQ. V lost 2 bases, J lost 3 bases, and 4 bases lay in between. CDR3 length: 12 residues. The table came from immunoSEQ multiplex PCR; TCRdb's copy has only in-frame clones and leaves some out. The data contain about 100,000 clones, approximately 90% of them singletons. About this clone itself: What it binds is not known.

This clonotype was obtained from an adult in good health. The sample was peripheral blood, taken on day 0 of MenACWY control vaccination. This chain links TRBV5-1 with TRBJ2-3; unclear D gene. CDR3 nucleotides: TGCGCCAGCAGCTTATCGACAGATACGCAGTATTTT. Protein product: CASSLSTDTQYF.